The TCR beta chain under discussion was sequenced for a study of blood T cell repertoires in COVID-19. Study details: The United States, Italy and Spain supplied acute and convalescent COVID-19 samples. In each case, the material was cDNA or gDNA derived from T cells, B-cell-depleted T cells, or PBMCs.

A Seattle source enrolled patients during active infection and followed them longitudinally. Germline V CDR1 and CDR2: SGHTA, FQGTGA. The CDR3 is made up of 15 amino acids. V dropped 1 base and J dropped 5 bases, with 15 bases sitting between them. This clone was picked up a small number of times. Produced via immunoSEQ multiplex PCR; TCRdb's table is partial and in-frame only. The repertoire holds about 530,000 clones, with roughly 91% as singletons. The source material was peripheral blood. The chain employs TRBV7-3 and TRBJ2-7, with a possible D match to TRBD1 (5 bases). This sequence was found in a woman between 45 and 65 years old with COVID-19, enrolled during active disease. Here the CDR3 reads CASSLIGAGFNEQYF. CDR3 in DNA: TGTGCCAGCAGCTTAATTGGGGCAGGTTTCAACGAGCAGTACTTC.